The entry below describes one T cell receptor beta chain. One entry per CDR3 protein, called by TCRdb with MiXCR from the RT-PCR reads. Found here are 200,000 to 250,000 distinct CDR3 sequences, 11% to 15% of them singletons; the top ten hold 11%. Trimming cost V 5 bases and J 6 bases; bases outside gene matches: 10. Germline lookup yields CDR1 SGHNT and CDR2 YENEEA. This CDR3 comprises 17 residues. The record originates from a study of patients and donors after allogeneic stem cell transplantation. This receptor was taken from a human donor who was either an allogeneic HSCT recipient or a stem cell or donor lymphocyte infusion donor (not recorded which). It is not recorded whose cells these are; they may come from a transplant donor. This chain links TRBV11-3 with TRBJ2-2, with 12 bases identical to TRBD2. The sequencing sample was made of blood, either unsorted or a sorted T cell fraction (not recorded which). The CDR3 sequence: CASSPSTLAGGAGELFF. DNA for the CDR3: TGTGCCAGCAGCCCGTCTACACTAGCGGGGGGAGCCGGGGAGCTGTTTTTT.